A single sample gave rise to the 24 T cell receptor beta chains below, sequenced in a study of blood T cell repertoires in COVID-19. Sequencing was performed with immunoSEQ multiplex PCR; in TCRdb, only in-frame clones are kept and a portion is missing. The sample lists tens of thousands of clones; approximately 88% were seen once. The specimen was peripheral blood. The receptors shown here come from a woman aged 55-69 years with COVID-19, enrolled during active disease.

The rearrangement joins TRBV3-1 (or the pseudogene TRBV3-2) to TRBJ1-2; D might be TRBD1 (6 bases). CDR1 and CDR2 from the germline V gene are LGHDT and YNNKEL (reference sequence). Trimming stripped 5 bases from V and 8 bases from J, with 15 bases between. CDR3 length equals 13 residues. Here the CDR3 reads CASSSGALWGYTF. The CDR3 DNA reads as TGTGCCAGCAGCTCAGGGGCATTATGGGGCTACACCTTC.

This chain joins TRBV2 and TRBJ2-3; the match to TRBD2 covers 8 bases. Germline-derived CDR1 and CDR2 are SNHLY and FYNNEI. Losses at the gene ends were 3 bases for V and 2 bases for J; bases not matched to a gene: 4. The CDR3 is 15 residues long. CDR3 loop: CASSERRGATDTQYF. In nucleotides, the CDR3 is TGTGCCAGCAGTGAGAGGCGGGGGGCCACAGATACGCAGTATTTT.

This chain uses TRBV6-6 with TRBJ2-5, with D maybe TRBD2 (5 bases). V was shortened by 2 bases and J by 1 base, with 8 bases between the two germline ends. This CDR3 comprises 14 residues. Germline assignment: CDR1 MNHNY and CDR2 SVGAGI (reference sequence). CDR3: CASSYEGSQETQYF. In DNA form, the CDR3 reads TGTGCCAGCAGTTACGAGGGATCCCAAGAGACCCAGTACTTC.

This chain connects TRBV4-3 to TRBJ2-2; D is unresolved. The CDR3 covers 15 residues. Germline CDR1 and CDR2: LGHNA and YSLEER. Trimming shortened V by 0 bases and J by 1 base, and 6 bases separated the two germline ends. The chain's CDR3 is CASSQDYRNTGELFF. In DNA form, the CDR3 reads TGCGCCAGCAGCCAAGATTACAGGAACACCGGGGAGCTGTTTTTT.

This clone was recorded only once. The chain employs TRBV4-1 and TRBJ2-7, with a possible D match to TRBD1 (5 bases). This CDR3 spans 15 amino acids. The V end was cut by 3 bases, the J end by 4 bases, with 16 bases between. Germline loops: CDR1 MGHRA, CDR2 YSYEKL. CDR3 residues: CASSHEATAGYEQYF. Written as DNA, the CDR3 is TGCGCCAGCAGCCATGAGGCGACAGCCGGTTACGAGCAGTACTTC.

The CDR3 is CSVSPRGGETQYF. The CDR3 DNA sequence: TGCAGCGTTAGCCCTAGGGGGGGAGAGACCCAGTACTTC. The J gene is TRBJ2-5, the V gene TRBV29-1; weak D call: TRBD2 (7 bases). Trimming removed 5 bases at V and 4 bases at J, with 14 bases between. Germline CDR1 and CDR2: SQVTM and ANQGSEA. This CDR3 has 13 amino acids.

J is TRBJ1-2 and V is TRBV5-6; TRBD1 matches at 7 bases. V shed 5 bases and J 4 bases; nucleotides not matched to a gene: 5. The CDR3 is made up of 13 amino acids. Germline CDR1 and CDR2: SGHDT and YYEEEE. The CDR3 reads CASRLQGVYGYTF. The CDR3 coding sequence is TGTGCCAGCAGATTGCAGGGGGTCTATGGCTACACCTTC.

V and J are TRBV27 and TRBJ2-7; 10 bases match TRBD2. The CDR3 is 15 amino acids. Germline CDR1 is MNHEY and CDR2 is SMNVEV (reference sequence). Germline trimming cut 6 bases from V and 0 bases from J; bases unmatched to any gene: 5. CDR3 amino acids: CASSPASGSSYEQYF. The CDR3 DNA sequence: TGTGCCAGCAGCCCGGCTAGCGGGAGCTCCTACGAGCAGTACTTC.

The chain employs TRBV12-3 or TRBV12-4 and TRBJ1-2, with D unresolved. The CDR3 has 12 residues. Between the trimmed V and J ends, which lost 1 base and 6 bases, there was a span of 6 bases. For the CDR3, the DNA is TGTGCCAGCAGTTTAGGGGAGAATGGCTACACCTTC. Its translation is CASSLGENGYTF.

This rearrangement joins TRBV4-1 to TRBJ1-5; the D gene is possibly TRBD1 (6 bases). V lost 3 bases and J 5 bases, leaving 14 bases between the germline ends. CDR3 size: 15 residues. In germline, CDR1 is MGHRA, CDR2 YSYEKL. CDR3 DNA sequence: TGCGCCAGCAGCCACAGAGGCAGGGGTGATCAGCCCCAGCATTTT. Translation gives CASSHRGRGDQPQHF.

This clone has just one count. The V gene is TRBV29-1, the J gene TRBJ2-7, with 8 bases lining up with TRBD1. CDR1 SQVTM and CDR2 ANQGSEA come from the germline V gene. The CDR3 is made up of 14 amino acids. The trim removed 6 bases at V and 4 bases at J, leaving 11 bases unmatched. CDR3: CSVVDRGNMYEQYF. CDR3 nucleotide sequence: TGCAGCGTCGTCGACAGGGGAAATATGTACGAGCAGTACTTC.

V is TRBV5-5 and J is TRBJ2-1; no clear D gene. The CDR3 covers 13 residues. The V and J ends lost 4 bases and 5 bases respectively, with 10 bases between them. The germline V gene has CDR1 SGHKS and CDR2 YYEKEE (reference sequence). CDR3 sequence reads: CASSNPVNNEQFF. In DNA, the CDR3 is TGTGCCAGCAGCAACCCGGTGAACAATGAGCAGTTCTTC.

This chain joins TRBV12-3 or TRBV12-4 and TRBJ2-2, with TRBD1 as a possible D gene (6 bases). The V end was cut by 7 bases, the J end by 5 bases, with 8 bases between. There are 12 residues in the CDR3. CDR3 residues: CASTRGTGELFF. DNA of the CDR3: TGTGCCAGCACCAGGGGAACCGGGGAGCTGTTTTTT.

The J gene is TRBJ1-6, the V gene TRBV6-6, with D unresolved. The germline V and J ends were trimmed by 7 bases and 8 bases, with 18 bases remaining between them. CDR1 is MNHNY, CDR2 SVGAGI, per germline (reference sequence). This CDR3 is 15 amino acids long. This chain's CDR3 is CASISGPPQYSPLHF. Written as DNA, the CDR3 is TGTGCCAGCATCAGTGGGCCCCCGCAATATTCACCCCTCCACTTT.

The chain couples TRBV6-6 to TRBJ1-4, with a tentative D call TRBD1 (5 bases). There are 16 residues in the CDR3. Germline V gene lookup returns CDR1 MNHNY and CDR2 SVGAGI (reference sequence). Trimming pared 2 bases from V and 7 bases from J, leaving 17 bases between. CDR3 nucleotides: TGTGCCAGCAGTTACGGGGAATGGGGGGTTAGTGAAAAACTGTTTTTT. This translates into CASSYGEWGVSEKLFF.

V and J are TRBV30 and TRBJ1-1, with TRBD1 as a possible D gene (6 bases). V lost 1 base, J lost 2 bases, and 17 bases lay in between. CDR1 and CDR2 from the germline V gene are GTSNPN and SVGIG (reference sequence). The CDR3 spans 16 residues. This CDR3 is CAWSAELTGLNTEAFF. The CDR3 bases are TGTGCCTGGAGTGCAGAGCTCACAGGGCTCAACACTGAAGCTTTCTTT.

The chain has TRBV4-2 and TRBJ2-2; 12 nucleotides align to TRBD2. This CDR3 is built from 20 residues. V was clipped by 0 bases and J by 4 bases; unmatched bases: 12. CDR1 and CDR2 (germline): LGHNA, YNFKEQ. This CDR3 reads CASSQDSRLAGAWGTGELFF. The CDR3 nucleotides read TGTGCCAGCAGCCAAGATAGTCGACTAGCGGGGGCCTGGGGCACCGGGGAGCTGTTTTTT.

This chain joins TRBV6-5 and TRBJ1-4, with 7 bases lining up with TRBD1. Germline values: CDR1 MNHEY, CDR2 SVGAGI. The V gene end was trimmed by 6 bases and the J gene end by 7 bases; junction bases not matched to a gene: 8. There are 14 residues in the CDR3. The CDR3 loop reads CASRPGQETEKLFF. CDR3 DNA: TGTGCCAGCAGGCCCGGACAGGAGACTGAAAAACTGTTTTTT.

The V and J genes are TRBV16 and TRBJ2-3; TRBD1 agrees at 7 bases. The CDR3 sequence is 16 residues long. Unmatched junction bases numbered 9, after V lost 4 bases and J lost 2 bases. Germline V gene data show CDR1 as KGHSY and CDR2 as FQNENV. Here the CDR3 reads CASSPPTGAPTDTQYF. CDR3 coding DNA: TGTGCCAGCAGCCCCCCAACAGGGGCACCCACAGATACGCAGTATTTT.

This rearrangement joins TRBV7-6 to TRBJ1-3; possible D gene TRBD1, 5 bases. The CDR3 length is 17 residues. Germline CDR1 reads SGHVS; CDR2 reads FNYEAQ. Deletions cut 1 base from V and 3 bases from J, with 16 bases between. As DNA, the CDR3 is TGTGCCAGCAGCTTAGAGGGGTTAGGCTCCTTTGGAAACACCATATATTTT. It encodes CASSLEGLGSFGNTIYF.

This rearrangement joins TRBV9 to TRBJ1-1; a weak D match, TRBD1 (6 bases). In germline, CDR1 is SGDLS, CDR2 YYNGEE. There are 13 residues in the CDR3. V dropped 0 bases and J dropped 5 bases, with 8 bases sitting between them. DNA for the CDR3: TGTGCCAGCAGCGTAGCTACAGGGACTGAAGCTTTCTTT. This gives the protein CASSVATGTEAFF.

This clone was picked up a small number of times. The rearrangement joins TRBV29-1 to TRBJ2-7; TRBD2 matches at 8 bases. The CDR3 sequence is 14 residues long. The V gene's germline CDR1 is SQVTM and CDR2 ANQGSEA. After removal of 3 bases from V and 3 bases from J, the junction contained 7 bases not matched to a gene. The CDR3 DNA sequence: TGCAGCGTTGATGGTAGCGGGACCAACTACGAGCAGTACTTC. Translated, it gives CSVDGSGTNYEQYF.

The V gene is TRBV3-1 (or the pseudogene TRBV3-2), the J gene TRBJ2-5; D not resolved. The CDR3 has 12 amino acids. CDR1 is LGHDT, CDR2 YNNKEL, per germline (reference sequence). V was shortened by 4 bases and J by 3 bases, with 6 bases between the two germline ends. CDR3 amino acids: CASSPLKETQYF. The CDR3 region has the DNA TGTGCCAGCAGCCCCCTAAAAGAGACCCAGTACTTC.

CDR3 DNA: TGTGCCAGCAGCCCTCTCAGGGGGCCCGGGGAGCTGTTTTTT. Amino acid sequence: CASSPLRGPGELFF. V is TRBV11-2 and J is TRBJ2-2; TRBD1 matches at 8 bases. Germline values: CDR1 SGHAT, CDR2 FQNNGV. Trimming removed 5 bases from V and 6 bases from J; junction bases left unmatched: 5. This CDR3 spans 14 amino acids.